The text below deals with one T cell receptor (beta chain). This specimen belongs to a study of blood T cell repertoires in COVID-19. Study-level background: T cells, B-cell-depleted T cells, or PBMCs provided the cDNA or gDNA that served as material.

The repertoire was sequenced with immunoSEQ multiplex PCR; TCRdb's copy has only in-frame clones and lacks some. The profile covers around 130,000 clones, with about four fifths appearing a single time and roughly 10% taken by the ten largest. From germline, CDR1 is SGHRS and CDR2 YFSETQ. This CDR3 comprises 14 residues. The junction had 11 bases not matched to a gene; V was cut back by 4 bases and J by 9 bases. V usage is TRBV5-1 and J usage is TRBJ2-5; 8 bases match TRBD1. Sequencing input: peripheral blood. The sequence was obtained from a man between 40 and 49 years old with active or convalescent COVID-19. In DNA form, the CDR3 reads TGCGCCAGCAGCCTCTCAGGACAGGGTAATGCCCAGTACTTC. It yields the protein CASSLSGQGNAQYF.